This T cell receptor (beta chain) stems from a study of blood T cell repertoires in COVID-19. Study as a whole: Some COVID-19 samples were acute and others convalescent; all came from the United States, Italy and Spain. Nucleic acid was either cDNA or gDNA, and it came from T cells, B-cell-depleted T cells, or PBMCs.

This CDR3 comprises 19 residues. The V gene's germline CDR1 is SGDLS and CDR2 YYNGEE. The V and J ends lost 4 bases and 0 bases, in that order; junction bases with no gene match: 13. Original handling: Reference gene primers were amplified, and this amplification served to estimate nucleated cell counts. Produced via immunoSEQ multiplex PCR; TCRdb's table is partial and in-frame only. The V and J calls and the clone size are those of that table, but D and trimming were determined from the DNA. Of over 85,000 clones listed, 80% to 95% are singletons. The gene calls are TRBV9 and TRBJ2-6; 7 bases are a match to TRBD1. The clonotype originates from a human donor with active COVID-19. The donor label of this sample is uncertain. Sequencing was carried out using peripheral blood. CDR3 loop: CASSPLTGPTYSGANVLTF. CDR3 coding DNA: TGTGCCAGCAGCCCCCTGACAGGGCCTACCTACTCTGGGGCCAACGTCCTGACTTTC.